This paragraph covers one T cell receptor (beta chain) sequence. The antigen is undetermined. This sample stems from a study of STAT3 mutations in large granular lymphocyte leukemia. At the level of the study: Canonical activating STAT3 mutations were detected in roughly half of the longitudinally sequenced T-LGLL patients. More than half of T-LGLL patients received immunosuppressive therapy.

Some clones are missing from TCRdb's copy, which holds only in-frame ones; the method was immunoSEQ multiplex PCR. This sample has around 7,800 clones; about nine tenths occur once, and the top ten carry less than 60%. Study observations and caveats: After therapy, about 35% of the 18 patients switched clonotypes, all new clones STAT3 wild type. Samples missed the first appearance of the clone. Every T-cell large granular lymphocyte leukemia patient had at least one immunodominant TCR beta clonotype.

Germline V gene data show CDR1 as SNHLY and CDR2 as FYNNEI. V was clipped by 5 bases and J by 0 bases, with 11 bases between them. The CDR3 has 14 amino acids. This chain links TRBV2 with TRBJ2-7, with D possibly matching TRBD2 (6 bases). Input material: peripheral blood mononuclear cells. The sequence came from a man aged 45-65 years with T-cell large granular lymphocyte leukemia. Some clones in this sample may be carry-over from other donors' samples. The CDR3 sequence: CASSSRTTSYEQYF. The CDR3 DNA reads as TGTGCCAGCAGTTCCCGGACTACCTCCTACGAGCAGTACTTC.